The present entry profiles one T cell receptor (beta chain) with its context. Clones were sequenced by immunoSEQ multiplex PCR, and TCRdb holds only the in-frame ones, with some missing. The repertoire holds 250,000 or so clones, with 70% to 90% as singletons. The data are from a study of blood T cell repertoires in COVID-19. Participants were aged roughly 18 to 89 years from approximately 24 US areas. Participants were placed into cohorts based on the clinical history they reported. Exposed volunteers were people who met a COVID-19 case within 2 weeks before study entry. V lost 1 base and J lost 2; bases outside the gene matches: 2. The germline gives CDR1 SGHRS, CDR2 YFSETQ. This CDR3 has 15 residues.

The chain is built from TRBV5-1 and TRBJ1-5; 8 bases align to TRBD1. Sequencing was carried out using PBMCs or T cells enriched from blood (not recorded which). This clonotype was sampled from a man aged 50-59 years who had been exposed to COVID-19. The CDR3 DNA reads TGCGCCAGCAGCTTGTTGGGACAGGGCAATCAGCCCCAGCATTTT. Its protein product is CASSLLGQGNQPQHF. The complete variable domain, with remaining parts taken from reference TRBV5-1 and TRBJ1-5, reads KAGVTQTPRYLIKTRGQQVTLSCSPISGHRSVSWYQQTPGQGLQFLFEYFSETQRNKGNFPGRFSGRQFSNSRSEMNVSTLELGDSALYLCASSLLGQGNQPQHFGDGTRLSIL.